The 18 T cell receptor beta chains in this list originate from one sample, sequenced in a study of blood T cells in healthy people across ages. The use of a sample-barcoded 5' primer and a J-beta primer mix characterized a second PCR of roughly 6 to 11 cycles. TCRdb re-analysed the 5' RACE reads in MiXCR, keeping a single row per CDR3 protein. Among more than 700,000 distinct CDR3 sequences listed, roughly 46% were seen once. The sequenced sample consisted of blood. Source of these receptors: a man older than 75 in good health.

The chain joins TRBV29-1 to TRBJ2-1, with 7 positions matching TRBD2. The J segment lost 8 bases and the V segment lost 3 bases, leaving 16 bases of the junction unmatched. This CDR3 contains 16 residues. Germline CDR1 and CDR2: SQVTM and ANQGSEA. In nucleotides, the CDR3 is TGCAGCGTTGAGTTCCTAGCGGATCACTACGGGGATGAGCAGTTCTTC. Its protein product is CSVEFLADHYGDEQFF.

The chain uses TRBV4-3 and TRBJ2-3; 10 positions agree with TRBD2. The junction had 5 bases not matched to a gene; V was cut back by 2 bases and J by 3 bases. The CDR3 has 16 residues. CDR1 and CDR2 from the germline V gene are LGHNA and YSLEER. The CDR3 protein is CASSQHLAGATDTQYF. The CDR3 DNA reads TGCGCCAGCAGCCAACATCTAGCGGGAGCGACAGATACGCAGTATTTT.

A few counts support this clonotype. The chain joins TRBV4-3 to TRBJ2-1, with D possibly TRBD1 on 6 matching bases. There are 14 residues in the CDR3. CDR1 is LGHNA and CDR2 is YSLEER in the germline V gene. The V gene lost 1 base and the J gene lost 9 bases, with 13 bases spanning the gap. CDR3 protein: CASSQGFQQGEQFF. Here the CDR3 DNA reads TGCGCCAGCAGCCAAGGGTTTCAACAGGGTGAGCAGTTCTTC.

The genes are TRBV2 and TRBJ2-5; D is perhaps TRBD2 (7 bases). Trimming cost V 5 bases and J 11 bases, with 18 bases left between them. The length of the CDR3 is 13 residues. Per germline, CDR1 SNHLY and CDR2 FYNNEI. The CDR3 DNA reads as TGTGCCAGCAGTAGGGGGGGCCTTGGGGAGCAGTACTTC. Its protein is CASSRGGLGEQYF. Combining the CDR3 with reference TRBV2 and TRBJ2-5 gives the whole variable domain EPEVTQTPSHQVTQMGQEVILRCVPISNHLYFYWYRQILGQKVEFLVSFYNNEISEKSEIFDDQFSVERPDGSNFTLKIRSTKLEDSAMYFCASSRGGLGEQYFGPGTRLLVL.

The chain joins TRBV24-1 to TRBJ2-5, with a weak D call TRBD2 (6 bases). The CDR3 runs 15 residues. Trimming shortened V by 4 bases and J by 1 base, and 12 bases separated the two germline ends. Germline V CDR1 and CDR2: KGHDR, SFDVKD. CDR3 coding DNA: TGTGCCACCAGTGAAGGCGGGAATCGCCAAGAGACCCAGTACTTC. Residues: CATSEGGNRQETQYF.

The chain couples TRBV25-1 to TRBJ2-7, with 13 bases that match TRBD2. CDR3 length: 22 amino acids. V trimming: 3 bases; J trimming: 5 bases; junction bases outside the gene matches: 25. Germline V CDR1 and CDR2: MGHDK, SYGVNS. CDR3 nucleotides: TGTGCCAGCAGTGAGCCTACTCTTTGCCCGAATACTAGCGGGAGGGGGGTTCACGAGCAGTACTTC. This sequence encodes CASSEPTLCPNTSGRGVHEQYF.

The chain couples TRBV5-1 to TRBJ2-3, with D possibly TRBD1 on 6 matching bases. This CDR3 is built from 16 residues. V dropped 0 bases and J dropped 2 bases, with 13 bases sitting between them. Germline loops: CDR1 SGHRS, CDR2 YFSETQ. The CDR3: CASSLGGGQNTDTQYF. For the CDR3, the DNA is TGCGCCAGCAGCTTGGGTGGAGGACAGAACACAGATACGCAGTATTTT.

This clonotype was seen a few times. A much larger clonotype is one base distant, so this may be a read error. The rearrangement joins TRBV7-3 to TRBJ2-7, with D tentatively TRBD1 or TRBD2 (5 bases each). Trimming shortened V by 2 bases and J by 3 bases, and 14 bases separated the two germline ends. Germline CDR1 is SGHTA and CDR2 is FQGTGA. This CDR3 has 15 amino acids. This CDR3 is CASSLAGGGGYEQYF. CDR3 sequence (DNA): TGTGCCAGCAGCTTAGCTGGGGGTGGCGGCTACGAGCAGTACTTC.

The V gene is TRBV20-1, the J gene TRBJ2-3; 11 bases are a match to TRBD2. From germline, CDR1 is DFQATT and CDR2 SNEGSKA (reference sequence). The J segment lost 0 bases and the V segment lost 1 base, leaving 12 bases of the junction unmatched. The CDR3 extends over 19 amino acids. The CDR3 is CSARGTTSGGSTSTDTQYF. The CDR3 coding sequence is TGCAGTGCTAGAGGAACAACTAGCGGGGGTTCCACTAGCACAGATACGCAGTATTTT.

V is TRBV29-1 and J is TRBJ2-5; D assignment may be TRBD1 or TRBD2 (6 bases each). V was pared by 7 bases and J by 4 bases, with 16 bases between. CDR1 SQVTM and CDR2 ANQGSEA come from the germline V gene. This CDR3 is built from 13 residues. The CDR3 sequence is CSGRGGRGETQYF. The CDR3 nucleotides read TGCAGCGGCAGGGGAGGACGGGGAGAGACCCAGTACTTC.

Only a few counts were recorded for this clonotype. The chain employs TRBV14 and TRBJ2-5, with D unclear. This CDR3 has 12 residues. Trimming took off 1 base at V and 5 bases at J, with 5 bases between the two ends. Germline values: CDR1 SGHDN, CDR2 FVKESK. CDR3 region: CASSQGWETQYF. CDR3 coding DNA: TGTGCCAGCAGCCAAGGTTGGGAGACCCAGTACTTC.

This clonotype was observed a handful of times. CDR3 in amino acids: CASSLEKISPLHF. The CDR3 nucleotides read TGTGCCAGCAGCTTAGAAAAGATTTCACCCCTCCACTTT. The V call is TRBV7-2, the J call TRBJ1-6; unclear D gene. This CDR3 contains 13 residues. V lost 1 base and J lost 9, with 7 bases in between. Germline CDR1 reads SGHTA; CDR2 reads FQGNSA.

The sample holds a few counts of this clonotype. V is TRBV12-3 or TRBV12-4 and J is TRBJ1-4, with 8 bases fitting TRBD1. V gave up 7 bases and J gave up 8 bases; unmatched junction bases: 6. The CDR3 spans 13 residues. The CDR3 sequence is CASTTGVGEKLFF. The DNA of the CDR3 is TGTGCCAGCACGACAGGGGTCGGAGAAAAACTGTTTTTT.

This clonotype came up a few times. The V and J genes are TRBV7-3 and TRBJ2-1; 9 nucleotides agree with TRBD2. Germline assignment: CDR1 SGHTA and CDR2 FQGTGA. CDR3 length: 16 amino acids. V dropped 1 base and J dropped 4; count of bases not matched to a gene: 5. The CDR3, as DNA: TGTGCCAGCAGCTTAAAGGCTAGCGGGATATACAATGAGCAGTTCTTC. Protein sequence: CASSLKASGIYNEQFF.

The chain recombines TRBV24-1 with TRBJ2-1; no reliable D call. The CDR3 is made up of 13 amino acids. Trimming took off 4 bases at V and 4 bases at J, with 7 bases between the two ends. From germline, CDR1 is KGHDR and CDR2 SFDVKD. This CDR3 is CATSERIYNEQFF. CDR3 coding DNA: TGTGCCACCAGTGAACGGATTTACAATGAGCAGTTCTTC.

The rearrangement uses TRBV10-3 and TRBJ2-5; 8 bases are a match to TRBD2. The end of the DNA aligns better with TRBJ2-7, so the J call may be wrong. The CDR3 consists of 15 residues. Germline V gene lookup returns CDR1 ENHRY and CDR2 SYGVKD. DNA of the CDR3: TGTGCCATCAGTGATAGCGGGGATTTGAGCTACGAGCAGTACTTC. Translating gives CAISDSGDLSYEQYF.

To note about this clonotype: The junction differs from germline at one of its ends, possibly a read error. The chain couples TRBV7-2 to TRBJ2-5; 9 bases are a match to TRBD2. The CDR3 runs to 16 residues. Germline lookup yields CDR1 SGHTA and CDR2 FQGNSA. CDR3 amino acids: CASSSGLAEPQETQCF. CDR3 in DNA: TGTGCCAGCAGCTCGGGACTAGCCGAGCCCCAAGAGACCCAGTGCTTC.

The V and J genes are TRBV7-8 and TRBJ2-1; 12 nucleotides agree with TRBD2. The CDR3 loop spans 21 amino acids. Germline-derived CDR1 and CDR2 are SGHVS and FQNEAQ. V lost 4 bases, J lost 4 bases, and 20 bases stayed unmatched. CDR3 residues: CASSYIPLGLAGSHGYNEQFF. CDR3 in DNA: TGTGCCAGCAGCTACATCCCCCTTGGACTAGCGGGATCCCACGGATACAATGAGCAGTTCTTC.